The next 18 T cell receptor beta chains were all read from a single sample in a study of regulatory T cells in long-lasting Graves disease. Time point: persistent/refractory GD, antithyroid drugs over 5 years with positive TRAb. RNA extracted from PBMCs served as the sequencing template. The TCR beta library used iRepertoire HTBI primers with Arm-PCR amplification of CDR3. TCRdb fed the multiplex PCR reads into MiXCR, producing one record per CDR3 protein. The profile covers 390,000 or so distinct CDR3 sequences, with approximately 25% appearing a single time and roughly a quarter taken by the ten largest. Sample: peripheral blood mononuclear cells (PBMCs), taken when the disease was refractory, from a patient treated with antithyroid drugs. The receptors shown here come from a woman between 40 and 50 years old with Graves disease.

This clonotype was observed a handful of times. J is TRBJ2-4 and V is TRBV5-6, with a possible D match to TRBD2 (6 bases). CDR1 SGHDT and CDR2 YYEEEE come from the germline V gene. The V gene lost 7 bases and the J gene lost 9 bases, with 17 bases spanning the gap. The CDR3 is 13 residues long. The CDR3 DNA is TGTGCCAGCTCAACCCCGGGGGTTGTCATTCAGTACTTC. Amino acid sequence: CASSTPGVVIQYF.

The chain carries TRBV4-2 and TRBJ1-1; weak D call: TRBD1 (5 bases). The length of the CDR3 is 16 residues. V was clipped by 1 base and J by 0 bases, with 12 bases between them. Germline V lookup: CDR1 LGHNA, CDR2 YNFKEQ. CDR3 loop: CASSQVGTYLNTEAFF. For the CDR3, the DNA is TGTGCCAGCAGCCAAGTGGGGACGTATCTGAACACTGAAGCTTTCTTT.

The chain combines TRBV11-2 with TRBJ2-5; 8 positions agree with TRBD2. This CDR3 region has 20 residues. Germline CDR1 and CDR2: SGHAT and FQNNGV. Germline trimming cut 1 base from V and 6 bases from J; bases unmatched to any gene: 22. The CDR3 DNA is TGTGCCAGCAGCTTAGCGGGAGGGTTAGAGACCCAGTACCTACCGAAGACCCAGTACTTC. This translates into CASSLAGGLETQYLPKTQYF.

There are a few counts of this clonotype. The chain joins TRBV2 to TRBJ1-2; D is perhaps TRBD1 (5 bases). V shed 11 bases and J shed 4 bases, with 17 bases lying between them. CDR3 length: 13 residues. Germline values: CDR1 SNHLY, CDR2 FYNNEI. Written as DNA, the CDR3 is TGTGCCGGATGGGACCGTAAAGGCTATGGCTACACCTTC. Its translation is CAGWDRKGYGYTF.

The V and J genes are TRBV9 and TRBJ2-2, with 13 bases aligning to TRBD2. The CDR3 is made up of 18 amino acids. CDR1 is SGDLS, CDR2 YYNGEE, per germline. V shed 4 bases, J shed 6 bases, and the junction held 12 bases outside the gene matches. DNA of the CDR3: TGTGCCAGCAGCCTCCGGACTAGCGGGAGAATTCGGTCCGGGGAGCTGTTTTTT. Translation gives CASSLRTSGRIRSGELFF.

This clonotype was found many times. This chain uses TRBV20-1 with TRBJ1-1; D uncertain. Looked up from germline, CDR1 is DFQATT and CDR2 is SNEGSKA (reference sequence). The CDR3 spans 13 residues. The V end was cut by 3 bases, the J end by 11 bases, with 19 bases between. CDR3 in DNA: TGCAGTGCTAGGGATTCGACACGCGTGAGGGCTTTCTTT. Its translation: CSARDSTRVRAFF.

Regarding this clonotype: This may be a read error, as it is one base from a much larger clone. The CDR3 sequence: CASSSNSGGRAEAFF. The CDR3 region has the DNA TGTGCCAGCAGCTCTAACTCGGGGGGAAGGGCTGAAGCTTTCTTT. The chain is built from TRBV2 and TRBJ1-1; D is possibly TRBD1 (5 bases). Per germline, CDR1 SNHLY and CDR2 FYNNEI. This CDR3 contains 15 residues. V gave up 6 bases and J gave up 6 bases, with 20 bases separating them.

The sample holds many counts of this clonotype. The V call is TRBV28, the J call TRBJ2-2, with D perhaps being TRBD1 or TRBD2 (5 bases each). CDR1 is MDHEN and CDR2 is SYDVKM in the germline V gene. Trimming stripped 7 bases from V and 8 bases from J, with 14 bases between. This CDR3 contains 13 residues. Written as DNA, the CDR3 is TGTGCCAGCACCGGGACCAACGCGGGGGAGCTGTTTTTT. It specifies CASTGTNAGELFF.

This clonotype was counted at least ten times. This rearrangement joins TRBV20-1 to TRBJ1-2; D perhaps matches TRBD1 (6 bases). The V gene's germline CDR1 is DFQATT and CDR2 SNEGSKA (reference sequence). This CDR3 is built from 10 residues. In DNA form, the CDR3 reads TGCAGCCAGGGGCATCATGGCTACACCTTC. The encoded protein is CSQGHHGYTF.

This clonotype was picked up many times. The chain has TRBV15 and TRBJ2-6; no reliable D call. Germline V gene sequence: CDR1 LNHNV, CDR2 YYDKDF (reference sequence). Trimming removed 2 bases from V and 1 base from J, with 3 bases in between. This CDR3 is 14 amino acids long. CDR3 sequence: CATSRQSGANVLTF. The CDR3 nucleotides read TGTGCCACCAGCAGACAATCTGGGGCCAACGTCCTGACTTTC.

V gene TRBV20-1 combines with J gene TRBJ2-4; 10 bases are shared with TRBD1. From germline, CDR1 is DFQATT and CDR2 SNEGSKA (reference sequence). V shed 6 bases, J shed 2 bases, and the junction held 4 bases outside the gene matches. The length of the CDR3 is 14 residues. This chain's CDR3 is CSAGTGVPKNIQYF. The DNA of the CDR3 is TGCAGTGCCGGGACAGGGGTCCCCAAAAACATTCAGTACTTC.

About this clonotype: Since a far larger clone is one base different, this is likely a read error. The CDR3 end shows no conserved phenylalanine or tryptophan, and so a read error is likely. V and J are TRBV6-2 or TRBV6-3 and TRBJ1-2; 8 bases agree with TRBD1. V dropped 5 bases and J dropped 4; count of bases not matched to a gene: 9. The length of the CDR3 is 15 residues. Germline values: CDR1 MNHEY, CDR2 SVGEGT. This chain's CDR3 is CASSDSRGRAYGYTL. The DNA of the CDR3 is TGTGCCAGCAGTGATAGCAGGGGGCGCGCCTATGGCTACACCCTC.

This clonotype was counted ten times or more. This chain connects TRBV28 to TRBJ1-2; D not certain. Germline values: CDR1 MDHEN, CDR2 SYDVKM. The CDR3 is 14 amino acids. Trimming removed 3 bases at V and 4 bases at J, with 12 bases between. CDR3 in amino acids: CASSLRTDFYGYTF. In nucleotides, the CDR3 is TGTGCCAGCAGTTTGCGGACGGACTTCTATGGCTACACCTTC.

This clonotype was observed a few times. The J gene is TRBJ2-2, the V gene TRBV10-3; the D is unclear. V lost 1 base and J 4 bases, leaving 13 bases between the germline ends. The CDR3 covers 16 residues. The germline V gene encodes CDR1 ENHRY and CDR2 SYGVKD. The CDR3 DNA reads TGTGCCATCAGTGAGTTGGAGCCTTCGGGCACCGGGGAGCTGTTTTTT. It yields the protein CAISELEPSGTGELFF.

The chain is built from TRBV20-1 and TRBJ1-6; no reliable D call. Trimming shortened V by 1 base and J by 4 bases, and 17 bases separated the two germline ends. This CDR3 has 17 amino acids. From germline, CDR1 is DFQATT and CDR2 SNEGSKA (reference sequence). The chain's CDR3 is CSARGGFRVKYNSPLHF. DNA of the CDR3: TGCAGTGCTAGAGGTGGATTTAGGGTTAAATATAATTCACCCCTCCACTTT.

This clonotype was detected ten times or more. The chain couples TRBV28 to TRBJ2-7; tentatively, D is TRBD2 (6 bases). Germline assignment: CDR1 MDHEN and CDR2 SYDVKM. The V end was cut by 10 bases, the J end by 2 bases, with 15 bases between. The CDR3 extends over 13 amino acids. CDR3 DNA sequence: TGTGCCACCGATTTCGGGGGAACCTACGAGCAGTACTTC. Encoded protein: CATDFGGTYEQYF. Drawing the rest from reference TRBV28 and TRBJ2-7, the complete variable domain is DVKVTQSSRYLVKRTGEKVFLECVQDMDHENMFWYRQDPGLGLRLIYFSYDVKMKEKGDIPEGYSVSREKKERFSLILESASTNQTSMYLCATDFGGTYEQYFGPGTRLTVT.

Only a few counts were recorded for this clonotype. The chain joins TRBV5-4 to TRBJ1-1; 9 nucleotides match TRBD1. CDR1 is SGHNT, CDR2 YYREEE, per germline (reference sequence). Trimming removed 4 bases from V and 0 bases from J; junction bases left unmatched: 7. The CDR3 is 16 amino acids. The CDR3 region is CASSATGGALNTEAFF. The CDR3 DNA is TGTGCCAGCAGCGCAACAGGGGGCGCGTTGAACACTGAAGCTTTCTTT.

This clonotype was recorded a few times. The rearrangement uses TRBV7-9 and TRBJ2-5; D gene unclear. Germline CDR1 SEHNR, CDR2 FQNEAQ (reference sequence). This CDR3 has 15 residues. V lost 1 base, J lost 5 bases, and 14 bases lay in between. For the CDR3, the DNA is TGTGCCAGCAGCTTAGTTCTGGGCTTGGTGGAGACCCAGTACTTC. It is translated as CASSLVLGLVETQYF.